The entry below describes one TCR beta chain. Its antigen has not been determined. Base quality data are lacking; no much larger clone is found one base away. The data originate from a study of T-cell reconstitution after alpha-beta-depleted transplantation in children (dated by TCRdb to 2016 to 2018). Broadly, across the study: Using TCR repertoire profiling, the study quantitatively followed how T-cell immune reconstitution unfolded in children after TCRalphabeta/CD19-depleted allogeneic hematopoietic cell transplantation.

CDR3 length: 15 amino acids, cysteine to phenylalanine. CDR3 DNA is the only sequence kept; it has 45 bases, read in frame from the first base. CDR1 and CDR2 are read off the germline V gene (reference sequence) as SEHNR and FQNEAQ. At the junction V is shortened by 3 bases and J by 2 bases; bases outside the gene matches: 2. The method behind the library was PCR. For sequencing, an Illumina HiSeq 2500 was employed. Molecular barcoding was employed in the preparation of TCR libraries, with unique molecular identifiers being used to normalize TCRbeta repertoire quantification. The raw public data were reprocessed by TCRdb itself: fastp quality trimming at Q25, MiXCR clonotype calling, in-frame beta chains only. One record per CDR3 amino acid sequence lists the most common genes and DNA. The sample records around 400,000 distinct CDR3 sequences, approximately 10% of which are singletons. In total, the top ten clones hold roughly 5.5% of the sample.

The chain couples TRBV7-9 to TRBJ2-3; TRBD2 aligns with 10 central bases. This TCR was sampled from a human donor who donated a stem cell graft to a child with acute myeloid leukemia. Sequenced here: PBMCs from the stem cell graft donor, sampled from the stem cell graft. At the DNA level, the sequence is TGTGCCAGCAGCTTCGGGACTAGCGACACAGATACGCAGTATTTT. Its protein is CASSFGTSDTDTQYF.